This T cell receptor (beta chain) was obtained from a study of blood T cells in healthy people across ages. Broader study findings: The recorded TCR beta diversity per million T cells decreased in a roughly linear manner with age. Lack of knowledge of donor CMV status possibly confounded expanded clonotype changes. Comparison with aged donors showed that long-lived donors had more naive CD4+ cells and higher diversity.

This clonotype has a single count. Its antigen is not known. It was with a sample-barcoded 5' primer and a J-beta primer mix that a second PCR of about 7 to 12 cycles was run. Tags on each cDNA molecule came from a template-switch adaptor with 12 random nucleotides. MiXCR was run by TCRdb on the 5' RACE reads, yielding one entry per CDR3 protein. The data show 700,000 to 900,000 distinct CDR3 sequences, about 55% seen once. The trim removed 5 bases at V and 14 bases at J, leaving 18 bases unmatched. The CDR3 consists of 16 residues. The germline V gene encodes CDR1 KGHDR and CDR2 SFDVKD. The specimen sequenced was blood. The sequence derives from a man older than 75 in good health. The J gene is TRBJ2-3, the V gene TRBV24-1; 10 bases align to TRBD1. CDR3 in amino acids: CATSGPTGGGGRYAYF. The CDR3 region has the DNA TGTGCCACCAGTGGACCGACAGGGGGCGGGGGAAGATACGCGTATTTT.